This section outlines one T cell receptor (beta chain) sequence together with its context. What it binds is unknown. In germline, CDR1 is KGHDR, CDR2 SFDVKD. CDR3 length: 12 amino acids. V gave up 7 bases and J gave up 10 bases, with 13 bases separating them. Produced via immunoSEQ multiplex PCR; TCRdb's table is partial and in-frame only. Here the sample spans approximately 69,000 clones, approximately 82% being singletons. This sample was included in a study of T cell responses to AZD1222 COVID-19 vaccine. General observations from the study: Only a handful of AZD1222 recipients, more than 5 in all, had baseline seropositivity.

This sequence was found in an adult who received the AZD1222 COVID-19 vaccine. This sample comprised peripheral blood, obtained 28 days after the second AZD1222 dose. The rearrangement joins TRBV24-1 to TRBJ2-1; a weak D match, TRBD2 (6 bases). CDR3 nucleotide sequence: TGTGCCACCAGGCCGGGACTCCAAGAGCAGTTCTTC. Its translation is CATRPGLQEQFF.